Reported below is one TCR beta chain. The target antigen is unknown. Using a CD8+CD4-CCR7+CD45RA+ phenotype, naive CD8 T cells were sorted. MiXCR, applied by TCRdb to the PCR reads, yields one record per CDR3 protein. The sample lists some 100,000 distinct CDR3 sequences, 36% seen once, with 4% to 5% in the top ten. Per germline, CDR1 MNHEY and CDR2 SVGAGI. The CDR3 totals 11 residues. Trimming removed 5 bases from V and 12 bases from J, with 14 bases in between. The data were taken from a study of molecular identifiers for immune sequencing clone quantification. Study-wide background: Replicates partitioned RNA from approximately 20,000 or 98,000 naive CD8 cells into five parts, sequencing four.

Findings and caveats of the study: Clones above 20 RNA copies held over 97% of effector molecules, under 1% in naive cells.

This chain uses TRBV6-5 with TRBJ2-7; weak D call: TRBD2 (5 bases). This receptor was taken from a human donor in good health. Some libraries in this study had Jurkat cell RNA spiked in. The sequenced sample consisted of naive CD8+ T cells from blood, with Jurkat cell RNA spiked in. Indicated subset: FACS-sorted CD8+CD4-CCR7+CD45RA+ naive T cells. The CDR3 loop is CASSAPGILYF. The CDR3 DNA reads as TGTGCCAGCAGTGCCCCGGGGATACTGTACTTC.